Given below is one T cell receptor (beta chain) in context. The target antigen is unknown. Germline-derived CDR1 and CDR2 are MDHEN and SYDVKM. Trimming at V came to 4 bases and at J to 0 bases, leaving 12 bases not matched to a gene. The CDR3 is made up of 19 amino acids. These data come from a study of OX40 agonist ivuxolimab in advanced cancers. Across the whole study: The patients received ivuxolimab by intravenous route every 2 weeks at 0.01 to 10 mg/kg. People who had prior anti-PD-1, anti-PD-L1 or anti-CTLA-4 therapy could take part, and under 50% had some. Three patients, one with hepatocellular carcinoma and two with cutaneous melanoma, achieved partial responses.

Study conclusions and caveats: The authors also found low normalized T-cell clonal expansion in some nonresponders.

The assay was immunoSEQ multiplex PCR, and TCRdb's table has in-frame clones only and misses some. This table has about 99,000 clones, around 90% appearing once. The sequencing used CD4+ or CD8+ T cells sorted from blood, collected in a trial of the OX40 agonist ivuxolimab. The rearrangement uses TRBV28 and TRBJ2-3; 11 nucleotides agree with TRBD2. The clonotype was recovered from an adult with an advanced solid tumor such as melanoma, head and neck, liver or kidney cancer. CDR3 sequence: CASSSSPIGTSGSTDTQYF. CDR3 DNA: TGTGCCAGCAGTTCAAGCCCGATCGGGACTAGCGGAAGCACAGATACGCAGTATTTT. Using reference TRBV28 and TRBJ2-3 for the parts outside the CDR3, the full variable domain is DVKVTQSSRYLVKRTGEKVFLECVQDMDHENMFWYRQDPGLGLRLIYFSYDVKMKEKGDIPEGYSVSREKKERFSLILESASTNQTSMYLCASSSSPIGTSGSTDTQYFGPGTRLTVL.